This record concerns one T cell receptor beta chain sequence. The data were obtained in a study of T cell responses to AZD1222 COVID-19 vaccine. The junction had 2 bases not matched to a gene; V was cut back by 5 bases and J by 8 bases. The CDR3 sequence is 12 residues long. The protocol was immunoSEQ multiplex PCR, while the TCRdb copy is restricted to in-frame clones and leaves out a portion. Of about 110,000 clones detected, 75% to 90% appear once; the ten largest clones hold about 5%. The specimen was peripheral blood, collected on day 0 of AZD1222 vaccination. The gene calls are TRBV12-3 or TRBV12-4 and TRBJ1-2, with 10 bases fitting TRBD1. This receptor was identified in an adult in good health. CDR3 loop: CASSRQGAGYTF. As DNA, the CDR3 is TGTGCCAGCAGTAGACAGGGGGCGGGCTACACCTTC.